Following are 20 T cell receptor beta chains from one sample sequenced in a study of cytomegalovirus exposure and HLA in healthy donors. The PCR contained 60 Vbeta and 13 Jbeta primers. The repertoire was sequenced with immunoSEQ multiplex PCR; TCRdb's copy has only in-frame clones and lacks some. This sample yields 75,000 to 90,000 clones, of which 55% to 70% are seen a single time; approximately 15% belongs to the top ten. The sequencing input was PBMCs. The receptors come from a woman between 35 and 50 years old in good health and CMV-seropositive.

This clone showed up just a few times. The chain recombines TRBV5-6 with TRBJ2-7, with 14 bases identical to TRBD2. Germline V gene data show CDR1 as SGHDT and CDR2 as YYEEEE. V shed 3 bases, J shed 3 bases, and the junction held 2 bases outside the gene matches. The CDR3 is made up of 15 amino acids. CDR3 sequence: CASSWGLAGDYEQYF. CDR3 nucleotides: TGTGCCAGCAGCTGGGGACTAGCGGGGGACTACGAGCAGTACTTC. The full variable domain, in which reference TRBV5-6 and TRBJ2-7 provide the parts outside the CDR3, is DAGVTQSPTHLIKTRGQQVTLRCSPKSGHDTVSWYQQALGQGPQFIFQYYEEEERQRGNFPDRFSGHQFPNYSSELNVNALLLGDSALYLCASSWGLAGDYEQYFGPGTRLTVT.

This clone came up once. The V and J genes are TRBV7-9 and TRBJ1-4, with 9 bases aligning to TRBD1. This CDR3 region has 15 residues. Per the germline V gene, CDR1 is SEHNR and CDR2 is FQNEAQ (reference sequence). V dropped 3 bases and J dropped 8; count of bases not matched to a gene: 7. CDR3 sequence reads: CASSFSGTGLEKLFF. In nucleotides, the CDR3 is TGTGCCAGCAGCTTTTCCGGGACAGGGCTCGAAAAACTGTTTTTT.

Regarding this clone: A far larger clone lies a single base away; this is likely a read error. The J gene is TRBJ2-1, the V gene TRBV27; TRBD2 matches 12 bases. The germline CDR1 and CDR2 sequences are MNHEY and SMNVEV (reference sequence). Trimming removed 6 bases from V and 9 bases from J; junction bases left unmatched: 12. This CDR3 has 16 amino acids. The CDR3 DNA reads TGTGCCAGCAGGCCACTCTCTAGCGGGAGGGCCTTTGAGCAGTTCTTC. This translates into CASRPLSSGRAFEQFF.

This chain uses TRBV19 with TRBJ1-1, with D possibly TRBD1 on 6 matching bases. V lost 3 bases and J lost 5, with 16 bases in between. Germline lookup yields CDR1 LNHDA and CDR2 SQIVND (reference sequence). CDR3 length: 15 residues. The CDR3, as DNA: TGTGCCAGTAGTATCTCCGGGACAACGCCGACTGAAGCTTTCTTT. Its protein is CASSISGTTPTEAFF. The full variable domain, rest sourced from reference TRBV19 and TRBJ1-1, is DGGITQSPKYLFRKEGQNVTLSCEQNLNHDAMYWYRQDPGQGLRLIYYSQIVNDFQKGDIAEGYSVSREKKESFPLTVTSAQKNPTAFYLCASSISGTTPTEAFFGQGTRLTVV.

The V gene is TRBV7-8, the J gene TRBJ2-3, with 9 bases that match TRBD1. V lost 8 bases to trimming and J lost 6 bases; unmatched junction nucleotides: 18. Germline V lookup: CDR1 SGHVS, CDR2 FQNEAQ. There are 17 residues in the CDR3. The CDR3 is CASRKLSDRGGGDTQYF. CDR3 bases: TGTGCCAGCCGAAAGCTTTCGGACAGGGGAGGGGGGGATACGCAGTATTTT.

This chain links TRBV2 with TRBJ2-3; D is uncertain. This CDR3 has 15 amino acids. The V end was cut by 5 bases, the J end by 1 base, with 13 bases between. Germline-derived CDR1 and CDR2 are SNHLY and FYNNEI. CDR3 loop: CASSLTRSGTDTQYF. The CDR3 DNA reads TGTGCCAGCAGTTTAACACGAAGTGGCACAGATACGCAGTATTTT.

The chain is built from TRBV29-1 and TRBJ2-1; 10 bases fit TRBD2. This CDR3 region has 13 residues. Per the germline V gene, CDR1 is SQVTM and CDR2 is ANQGSEA. V lost 6 bases and J lost 4; bases outside the gene matches: 3. CDR3 loop: CSVSGRVYNEQFF. The CDR3, as DNA: TGCAGCGTCAGCGGGAGGGTTTACAATGAGCAGTTCTTC.

The chain couples TRBV19 to TRBJ1-1; 7 bases line up with TRBD1. The length of the CDR3 is 15 residues. Germline assignment: CDR1 LNHDA and CDR2 SQIVND (reference sequence). Trimming took 2 bases from V and 5 from J; bases not matched to a gene: 8. DNA for the CDR3: TGTGCCAGTAGTATAACTAGACAGGGAAAAACTGAAGCTTTCTTT. It yields the protein CASSITRQGKTEAFF.

This clone was detected only a few times. The J gene is TRBJ2-1, the V gene TRBV10-2, with D possibly being TRBD1 (6 bases). Trimming stripped 7 bases from V and 5 bases from J, with 18 bases between. This CDR3 region has 15 residues. CDR1 is WSHSY and CDR2 is SAAADI in the germline V gene. In DNA, the CDR3 is TGCGCCAGCACCCAGTTTCGGACAGCCAACAATGAGCAGTTCTTC. This translates into CASTQFRTANNEQFF.

This chain joins TRBV15 and TRBJ2-5; 7 bases agree with TRBD2. Germline assignment: CDR1 LNHNV and CDR2 YYDKDF (reference sequence). With 0 bases clipped from V and 2 bases from J, the junction kept 6 bases outside the gene matches. This CDR3 region has 16 residues. The CDR3 DNA is TGTGCCACCAGCAGAGATGTATTCGGGGGGCAAGAGACCCAGTACTTC. Translating gives CATSRDVFGGQETQYF.

This chain links TRBV5-1 with TRBJ2-6; D remains unclear. CDR1 SGHRS and CDR2 YFSETQ come from the germline V gene. The CDR3 is made up of 15 amino acids. The V end lost 5 bases, the J end lost 0 bases, and 9 bases lay between the germline ends. The CDR3 region has the DNA TGCGCCAGCAGAGAAACGGGCTCTGGGGCCAACGTCCTGACTTTC. This encodes CASRETGSGANVLTF.

The CDR3 coding sequence is TGTGCCAGCAGTCGCAGCGGGGGACTCTACGAGCAGTACTTC. It yields the protein CASSRSGGLYEQYF. The chain couples TRBV6-5 to TRBJ2-5; 8 nucleotides line up with TRBD2. The J call is doubtful: the DNA matches TRBJ2-7 better. Germline CDR1 and CDR2: MNHEY and SVGAGI. This CDR3 has 14 amino acids.

This rearrangement joins TRBV19 to TRBJ1-3; D is undetermined. The CDR3 length is 12 residues. Germline values: CDR1 LNHDA, CDR2 SQIVND (reference sequence). Trimming pared 11 bases from V and 2 bases from J, leaving 10 bases between. CDR3 DNA: TGTGCCGGGAGTGGGGCTGGAAACACCATATATTTT. Protein product: CAGSGAGNTIYF.

The chain combines TRBV5-1 with TRBJ2-3; D is possibly TRBD1 (6 bases). The germline V and J ends were trimmed by 4 bases and 1 base, with 16 bases remaining between them. CDR3 length: 16 amino acids. Germline CDR1 SGHRS, CDR2 YFSETQ. The CDR3 DNA is TGCGCCAGCAGCCCGGGGACACACCAACGCACAGATACGCAGTATTTT. Translation gives CASSPGTHQRTDTQYF.

The chain recombines TRBV7-2 with TRBJ1-1; unclear D gene. The CDR3 runs 12 residues. Per the germline V gene, CDR1 is SGHTA and CDR2 is FQGNSA. CDR3 nucleotide sequence: TGTGCGTCCCACGGGGTAAACACTGAAGCTTTCTTT. Translating it yields CASHGVNTEAFF.

The CDR3 DNA sequence: TGTGCCAGCACCGAAGCTGGCCGGGGCACTGAAGCTTTCTTT. It codes for CASTEAGRGTEAFF. This rearrangement joins TRBV14 to TRBJ1-1; D is undetermined. Trimming removed 7 bases from V and 4 bases from J, with 16 bases in between. CDR3 length equals 14 residues. CDR1 is SGHDN, CDR2 FVKESK, per germline.

The chain couples TRBV28 to TRBJ1-1, with 9 bases matching TRBD1. Germline V gene data show CDR1 as MDHEN and CDR2 as SYDVKM. V shed 5 bases and J 4 bases; nucleotides not matched to a gene: 8. The CDR3 is made up of 15 amino acids. This CDR3 reads CASSSSGTGFTEAFF. CDR3 sequence (DNA): TGTGCCAGCAGTAGCTCCGGGACAGGGTTCACTGAAGCTTTCTTT.

The chain combines TRBV25-1 with TRBJ2-7, with 7 bases identical to TRBD2. Germline lookup yields CDR1 MGHDK and CDR2 SYGVNS. This CDR3 has 13 amino acids. The J segment lost 1 base and the V segment lost 7 bases, leaving 4 bases of the junction unmatched. In nucleotides, the CDR3 is TGTGCCAGCACCCCAGCGGGATCCTACGAGCAGTACTTC. This translates into CASTPAGSYEQYF.

This clone was seen more than once but under ten times. The rearrangement joins TRBV2 to TRBJ2-7; TRBD2 matches 8 bases. In germline, CDR1 is SNHLY, CDR2 FYNNEI. This CDR3 has 14 amino acids. The junction had 13 bases not matched to a gene; V was cut back by 6 bases and J by 9 bases. In nucleotides, the CDR3 is TGTGCCAGCAGCACTAGCGGAGGGGGAGGGCGGCAGTACTTC. Encoded protein: CASSTSGGGGRQYF.

CDR3 DNA: TGTGCCAGCAGCCCCCCTGGCGGAACATACAATGAGCAGTTCTTC. Translated, it gives CASSPPGGTYNEQFF. The chain joins TRBV9 to TRBJ2-1, with no clear D. There are 15 residues in the CDR3. V was cut by 4 bases and J by 4 bases, with 15 bases left in between. Germline assignment: CDR1 SGDLS and CDR2 YYNGEE.